Presented here are 17 T cell receptor beta chains from one specimen sequenced in a study of cytomegalovirus exposure and HLA in healthy donors (dated by TCRdb to 2017 to 2019). Library preparation used the immunoSEQ multiplex PCR assay. As stored in TCRdb, this immuneACCESS dataset retains in-frame rearrangements with V and J assigned. A fraction of the clones does not appear; measured against another copy, unresolved V genes explain less than half of the discrepancy, and the remainder lacks a known reason. This sample gives about 200,000 clones in total; around 88% of them show up just once. The ten largest account for more than 1.2% of the sample. The specimen sequenced was PBMCs. These TCRs come from a woman aged 18-35 years in good health and CMV-seronegative.

This chain joins TRBV29-1 and TRBJ1-1; 10 bases match TRBD1. The ends lost 5 bases at V and 4 bases at J; junction bases unmatched: 13. From germline, CDR1 is SQVTM and CDR2 ANQGSEA. This CDR3 has 16 amino acids. CDR3 loop: CSVFETMWTGGTEAFF. The CDR3 DNA is TGCAGCGTTTTCGAGACAATGTGGACAGGGGGCACTGAAGCTTTCTTT.

The rearrangement links TRBV7-9 to TRBJ2-7, with 9 bases fitting TRBD1. The germline CDR1 and CDR2 sequences are SEHNR and FQNEAQ (reference sequence). V shed 5 bases, J shed 5 bases, and the junction held 13 bases outside the gene matches. CDR3 length: 16 residues. The CDR3 nucleotides read TGTGCCAGCAGCGACTCAGACAGGGGGATCCTAGACGAGCAGTACTTC. Its protein is CASSDSDRGILDEQYF.

This chain joins TRBV7-3 and TRBJ2-7; 8 bases map to TRBD1. From germline, CDR1 is SGHTA and CDR2 FQGTGA. This CDR3 spans 14 amino acids. Germline trimming cut 4 bases from V and 7 bases from J; bases unmatched to any gene: 9. This CDR3 reads CASSWRTGMLEQYF. The CDR3 DNA reads TGTGCCAGCAGCTGGCGGACAGGGATGTTGGAGCAGTACTTC.

The V call is TRBV10-3, the J call TRBJ2-1, with no clear D. The CDR3 contains 12 residues. CDR1 and CDR2 from the germline V gene are ENHRY and SYGVKD. Trimming removed 1 base at V and 6 bases at J, with 4 bases between. This CDR3 is CAISEFRNEQFF. DNA for the CDR3: TGTGCCATCAGTGAGTTTCGCAATGAGCAGTTCTTC.

The chain recombines TRBV25-1 with TRBJ1-1, with a weak D call TRBD1 (6 bases). Germline values: CDR1 MGHDK, CDR2 SYGVNS. The CDR3 runs 15 residues. Between the trimmed V and J ends, which lost 0 bases and 4 bases, there was a span of 12 bases. CDR3 DNA sequence: TGTGCCAGCAGTGAATATTACGGGGGGGCCACTGAAGCTTTCTTT. It specifies CASSEYYGGATEAFF.

This clone was recorded only once. The chain uses TRBV19 and TRBJ2-7; D may be TRBD1 (5 bases). CDR1 LNHDA and CDR2 SQIVND come from the germline V gene (reference sequence). This CDR3 region has 13 residues. The germline V and J ends were trimmed by 1 base and 3 bases, with 7 bases remaining between them. This CDR3 reads CASSIARDYEQYF. DNA for the CDR3: TGTGCCAGTAGTATAGCCAGGGACTACGAGCAGTACTTC.

The chain couples TRBV6-6 to TRBJ2-1, with 9 bases fitting TRBD2. CDR3 length equals 15 residues. Germline trimming cut 6 bases from V and 2 bases from J; bases unmatched to any gene: 5. Germline values: CDR1 MNHNY, CDR2 SVGAGI (reference sequence). CDR3: CASRLAGETYNEQFF. CDR3 DNA: TGTGCCAGCAGATTAGCGGGAGAGACCTACAATGAGCAGTTCTTC.

The chain couples TRBV11-2 to TRBJ2-3; 9 nucleotides line up with TRBD2. The length of the CDR3 is 18 residues. The germline V gene has CDR1 SGHAT and CDR2 FQNNGV. Trimming at V came to 3 bases and at J to 6 bases, leaving 16 bases not matched to a gene. The DNA of the CDR3 is TGTGCCAGCAGCTTCAACCCGTGGGGCGGGGGGGTAACGGATACGCAGTATTTT. It encodes CASSFNPWGGGVTDTQYF. Full variable domain (rest looked up from reference TRBV11-2 and TRBJ2-3): EAGVAQSPRYKIIEKRQSVAFWCNPISGHATLYWYQQILGQGPKLLIQFQNNGVVDDSQLPKDRFSAERLKGVDSTLKIQPAKLEDSAVYLCASSFNPWGGGVTDTQYFGPGTRLTVL.

This clone showed up just once. V gene TRBV10-3 combines with J gene TRBJ1-5; TRBD1 is a possible D gene (6 bases). CDR1 is ENHRY and CDR2 is SYGVKD in the germline V gene. The germline V and J ends were trimmed by 0 bases and 7 bases, with 10 bases remaining between them. The CDR3 loop spans 14 amino acids. This chain's CDR3 is CAISESGGEQPQHF. The CDR3, as DNA: TGTGCCATCAGTGAGTCTGGGGGCGAGCAGCCCCAGCATTTT.

This rearrangement joins TRBV6-1 to TRBJ2-7; D is possibly TRBD2 (6 bases). V gave up 0 bases and J gave up 2 bases, with 11 bases separating them. CDR3 length: 15 residues. The germline V gene encodes CDR1 MNHNS and CDR2 SASEGT. This CDR3 is CASSEAIAEPYEQYF. The CDR3 DNA reads as TGTGCCAGCAGTGAAGCAATAGCGGAACCCTACGAGCAGTACTTC.

This clone was observed a few times. This chain uses TRBV28 with TRBJ1-4; D call uncertain. CDR3 length: 19 residues. In germline, CDR1 is MDHEN, CDR2 SYDVKM. Trimming cost V 3 bases and J 0 bases, with 20 bases left between them. The CDR3 region is CASSFHLGEPAATNEKLFF. Written as DNA, the CDR3 is TGTGCCAGCAGTTTCCACCTAGGAGAGCCCGCGGCAACTAATGAAAAACTGTTTTTT.

The sample holds one count of this clone. Other nucleotide sequences from this sample produce the same CDR3. The chain has TRBV30 and TRBJ1-2; no clear D. There are 12 residues in the CDR3. Trimming removed 2 bases at V and 1 base at J, with 5 bases between. CDR1 is GTSNPN, CDR2 SVGIG, per germline (reference sequence). CDR3 coding DNA: TGTGCCTGGAGTCCCGGTAACTATGGCTACACCTTC. It specifies CAWSPGNYGYTF.

The chain links TRBV11-2 to TRBJ1-1, with D possibly TRBD1 on 6 matching bases. Germline V gene data show CDR1 as SGHAT and CDR2 as FQNNGV. There are 14 residues in the CDR3. Deletions cut 5 bases from V and 0 bases from J, with 10 bases between. CDR3 residues: CASSPRDMNTEAFF. The CDR3 DNA reads as TGTGCCAGCAGCCCCAGGGACATGAACACTGAAGCTTTCTTT. The variable domain in full, completed from reference TRBV11-2 and TRBJ1-1, reads EAGVAQSPRYKIIEKRQSVAFWCNPISGHATLYWYQQILGQGPKLLIQFQNNGVVDDSQLPKDRFSAERLKGVDSTLKIQPAKLEDSAVYLCASSPRDMNTEAFFGQGTRLTVV.

The chain recombines TRBV7-2 with TRBJ2-1; 7 bases map to TRBD2. The germline V gene has CDR1 SGHTA and CDR2 FQGNSA. J lost 4 bases, V lost 1 base, and 10 bases had no gene match. This CDR3 has 17 residues. DNA of the CDR3: TGTGCCAGCAGCTTAGTTCCCGGGCTAGCGGATTACAATGAGCAGTTCTTC. It yields the protein CASSLVPGLADYNEQFF.

CDR3 DNA sequence: TGCGCCAGCCAAACGTCCCGGGGGACCTCCCAAGAGACCCAGTACTTC. Translated: CASQTSRGTSQETQYF. This chain connects TRBV4-1 to TRBJ2-5; maybe TRBD2 (6 bases). V shed 8 bases and J shed 1 base, with 20 bases lying between them. This CDR3 spans 16 amino acids. Germline V CDR1 and CDR2: MGHRA, YSYEKL.

The rearrangement joins TRBV2 to TRBJ2-1, with 16 bases that match TRBD2. CDR3 length: 15 residues. With V trimmed by 6 bases and J by 9 bases, 5 bases remained unmatched. Germline V gives CDR1 SNHLY, CDR2 FYNNEI. CDR3 sequence reads: CASSGTSGGAFEQFF. In nucleotides, the CDR3 is TGTGCCAGCAGCGGGACTAGCGGGGGGGCGTTTGAGCAGTTCTTC.

CDR3 protein: CASSWGIVGNTEAFF. CDR3 sequence (DNA): TGTGCCAGCAGCTGGGGCATAGTTGGGAACACTGAAGCTTTCTTT. The chain combines TRBV5-6 with TRBJ1-1, with a possible D match to TRBD1 (5 bases). Germline values: CDR1 SGHDT, CDR2 YYEEEE. This CDR3 has 15 residues. With 3 bases removed from V and 1 base from J, the gap between germline ends came to 13 bases.